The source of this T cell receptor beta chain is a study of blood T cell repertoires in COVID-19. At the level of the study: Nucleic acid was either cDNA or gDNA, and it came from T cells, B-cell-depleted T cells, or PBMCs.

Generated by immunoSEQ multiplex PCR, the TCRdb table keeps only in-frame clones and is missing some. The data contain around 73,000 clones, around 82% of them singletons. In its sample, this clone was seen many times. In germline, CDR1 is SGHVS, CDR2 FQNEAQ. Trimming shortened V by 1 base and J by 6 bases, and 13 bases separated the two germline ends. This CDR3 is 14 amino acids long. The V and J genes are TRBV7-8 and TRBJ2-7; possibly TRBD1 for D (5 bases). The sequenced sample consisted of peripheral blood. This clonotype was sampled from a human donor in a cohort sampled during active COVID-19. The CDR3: CASSLVGFQGEQYF. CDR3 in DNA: TGTGCCAGCAGCTTAGTTGGGTTCCAGGGCGAGCAGTACTTC.